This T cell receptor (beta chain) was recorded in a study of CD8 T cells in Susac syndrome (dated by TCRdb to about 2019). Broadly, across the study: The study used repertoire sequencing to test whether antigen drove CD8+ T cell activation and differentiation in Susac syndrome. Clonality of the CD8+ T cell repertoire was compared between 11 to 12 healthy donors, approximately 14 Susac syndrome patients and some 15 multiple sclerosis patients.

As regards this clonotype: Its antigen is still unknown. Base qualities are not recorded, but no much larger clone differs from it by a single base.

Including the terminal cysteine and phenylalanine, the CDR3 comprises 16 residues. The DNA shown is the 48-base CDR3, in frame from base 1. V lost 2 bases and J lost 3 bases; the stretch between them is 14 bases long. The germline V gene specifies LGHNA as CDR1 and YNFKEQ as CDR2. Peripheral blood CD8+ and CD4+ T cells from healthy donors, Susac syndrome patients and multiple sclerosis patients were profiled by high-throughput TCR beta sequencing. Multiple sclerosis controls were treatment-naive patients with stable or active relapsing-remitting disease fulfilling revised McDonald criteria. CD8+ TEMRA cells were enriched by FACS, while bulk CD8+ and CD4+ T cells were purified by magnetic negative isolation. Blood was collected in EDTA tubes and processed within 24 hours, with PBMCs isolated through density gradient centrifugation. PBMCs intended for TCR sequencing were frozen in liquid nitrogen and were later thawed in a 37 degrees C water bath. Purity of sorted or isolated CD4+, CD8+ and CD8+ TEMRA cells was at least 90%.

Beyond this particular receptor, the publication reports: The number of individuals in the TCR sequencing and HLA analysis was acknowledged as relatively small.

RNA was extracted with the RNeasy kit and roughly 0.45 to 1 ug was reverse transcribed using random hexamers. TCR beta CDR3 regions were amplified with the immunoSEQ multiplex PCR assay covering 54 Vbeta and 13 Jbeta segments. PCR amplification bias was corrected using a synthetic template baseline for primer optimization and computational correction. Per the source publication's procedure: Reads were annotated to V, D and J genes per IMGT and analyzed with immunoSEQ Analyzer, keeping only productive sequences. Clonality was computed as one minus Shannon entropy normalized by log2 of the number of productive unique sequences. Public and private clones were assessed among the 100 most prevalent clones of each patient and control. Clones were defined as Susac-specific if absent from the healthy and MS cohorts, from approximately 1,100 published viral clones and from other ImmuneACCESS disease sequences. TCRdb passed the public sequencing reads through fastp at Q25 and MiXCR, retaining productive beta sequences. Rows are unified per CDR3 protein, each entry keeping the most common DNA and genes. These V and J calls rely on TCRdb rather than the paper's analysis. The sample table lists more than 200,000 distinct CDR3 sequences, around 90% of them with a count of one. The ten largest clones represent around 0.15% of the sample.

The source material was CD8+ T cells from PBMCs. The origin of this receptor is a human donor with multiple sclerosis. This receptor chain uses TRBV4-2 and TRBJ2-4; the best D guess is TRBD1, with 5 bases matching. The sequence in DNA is TGTGCCAGCAGCCAACTGGGTGACAGTGGCAAAAACATTCAGTACTTC. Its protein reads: CASSQLGDSGKNIQYF.